This T cell receptor beta chain was observed in a study of shared clonotypes between healthy human individuals. Method: immunoSEQ multiplex PCR; TCRdb's copy keeps in-frame clones and lacks some. The sample records more than 2,000,000 clones, over 85% being singletons. Per germline, CDR1 SGDLS and CDR2 YYNGEE. The CDR3 sequence is 15 residues long. Unmatched junction bases numbered 6, after V lost 4 bases and J lost 3 bases. Sequencing was performed on naive CD4+ T cells from PBMCs. This sample's subset: CD45RA+ positively selected. The rearrangement joins TRBV9 to TRBJ1-4, with 7 bases aligning to TRBD1. This receptor was obtained from a young man in good health. Some clones in this sample may be carry-over from other donors' samples. The CDR3 region is CASSPWTGPNEKLFF. The CDR3 DNA is TGTGCCAGCAGCCCCTGGACAGGTCCTAATGAAAAACTGTTTTTT.